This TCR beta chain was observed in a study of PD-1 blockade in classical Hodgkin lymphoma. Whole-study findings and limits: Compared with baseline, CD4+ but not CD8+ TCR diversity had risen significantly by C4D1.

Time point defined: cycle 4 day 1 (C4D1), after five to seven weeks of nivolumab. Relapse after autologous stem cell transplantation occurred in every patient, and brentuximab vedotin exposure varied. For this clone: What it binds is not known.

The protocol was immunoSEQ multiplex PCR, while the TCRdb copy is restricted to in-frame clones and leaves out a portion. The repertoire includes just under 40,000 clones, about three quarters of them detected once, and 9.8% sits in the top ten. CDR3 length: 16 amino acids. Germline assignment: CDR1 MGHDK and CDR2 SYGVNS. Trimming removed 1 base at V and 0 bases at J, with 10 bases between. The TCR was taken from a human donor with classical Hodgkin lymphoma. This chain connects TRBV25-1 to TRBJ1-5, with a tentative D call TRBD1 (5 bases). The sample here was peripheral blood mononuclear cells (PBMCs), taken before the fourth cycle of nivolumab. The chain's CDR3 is CASSESGRTSNQPQHF. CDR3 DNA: TGTGCCAGCAGTGAATCGGGACGAACTAGCAATCAGCCCCAGCATTTT.